Listed here are 30 T cell receptor beta chains from one sample, sequenced in a study of blood T cell repertoires in COVID-19 (dated by TCRdb to 2019 to 2021). The protocol used for the library was the immunoSEQ multiplex PCR assay. Held by TCRdb, this immuneACCESS table contains in-frame sequences only and omits some clones. Under half of the omission traces to an unresolved V gene where checked; the cause of the rest is unknown. The sample table contains under 350,000 clones; only one count was recorded for approximately 83% of them. Jointly, the top ten make up 4% to 5% of the sample. Sequencing was done on a sample of PBMCs or T cells enriched from blood (not recorded which). The receptor set was obtained from a woman aged 40 to 49 with acute COVID-19.

The CDR3 nucleotides are TGTGCCAGCAGCCAAGTCAGGCAACAAGAGACCCAGTACTTC. Translation: CASSQVRQQETQYF. The chain links TRBV3-1 (or the pseudogene TRBV3-2) to TRBJ2-5; D not resolved. This CDR3 has 14 residues. V lost 1 base to trimming and J lost 2 bases, with 8 bases between them. Germline V gene sequence: CDR1 LGHDT, CDR2 YNNKEL (reference sequence).

The CDR3 protein is CASSQEEGAGYGYTF. CDR3 coding DNA: TGCGCCAGCAGCCAAGAAGAGGGGGCAGGCTATGGCTACACCTTC. The chain combines TRBV4-1 with TRBJ1-2, with 7 bases identical to TRBD1. The CDR3 runs to 15 residues. The germline gives CDR1 MGHRA, CDR2 YSYEKL. Unmatched junction bases numbered 5, after V lost 0 bases and J lost 4 bases.

The chain links TRBV5-1 to TRBJ2-1; maybe TRBD2 (5 bases). There are 16 residues in the CDR3. CDR1 and CDR2 (germline): SGHRS, YFSETQ. V was clipped by 0 bases and J by 5 bases, with 15 bases between them. The CDR3 reads CASSLVGGSVDNEQFF. The CDR3 DNA reads TGCGCCAGCAGCTTGGTGGGTGGGAGCGTCGACAATGAGCAGTTCTTC. Together with reference TRBV5-1 and TRBJ2-1, the CDR3 gives the full variable domain: KAGVTQTPRYLIKTRGQQVTLSCSPISGHRSVSWYQQTPGQGLQFLFEYFSETQRNKGNFPGRFSGRQFSNSRSEMNVSTLELGDSALYLCASSLVGGSVDNEQFFGPGTRLTVL.

This clone has only a few counts. This sequence joins TRBV7-3 and TRBJ2-2; 10 bases are shared with TRBD2. Germline CDR1 SGHTA, CDR2 FQGTGA. The CDR3 is made up of 17 amino acids. V trimming: 2 bases; J trimming: 0 bases; junction bases outside the gene matches: 3. The CDR3: CASSLSSGGANTGELFF. The CDR3 nucleotides read TGTGCCAGCAGCTTATCAAGCGGGGGGGCGAACACCGGGGAGCTGTTTTTT.

The chain recombines TRBV5-1 with TRBJ2-3; no clear D. This CDR3 comprises 12 residues. Germline lookup yields CDR1 SGHRS and CDR2 YFSETQ. Trimming cost V 0 bases and J 4 bases, with 3 bases left between them. CDR3 nucleotide sequence: TGCGCCAGCAGCTTGGTCGCAGATACGCAGTATTTT. Translation gives CASSLVADTQYF.

The V and J genes are TRBV7-9 and TRBJ1-2; maybe TRBD1 (5 bases). CDR3 size: 13 residues. Germline CDR1 SEHNR, CDR2 FQNEAQ (reference sequence). V dropped 1 base and J dropped 6 bases, with 9 bases sitting between them. The CDR3 sequence is CASSLDGGDGYTF. CDR3 DNA sequence: TGTGCCAGCAGCTTAGACGGAGGGGATGGCTACACCTTC. The entire variable domain, with the rest obtained from reference TRBV7-9 and TRBJ1-2, is as follows: DTGVSQNPRHKITKRGQNVTFRCDPISEHNRLYWYRQTLGQGPEFLTYFQNEAQLEKSRLLSDRFSAERPKGSFSTLEIQRTEQGDSAMYLCASSLDGGDGYTFGSGTRLTVV.

The CDR3 coding sequence is TGTGCCAGTAGGGGGACAGCGGCAACTAATGAAAAACTGTTTTTT. It is translated as CASRGTAATNEKLFF. J is TRBJ1-4 and V is TRBV19; 7 bases fit TRBD1. CDR3 length equals 15 residues. Germline lookup yields CDR1 LNHDA and CDR2 SQIVND (reference sequence). The V gene end was trimmed by 6 bases and the J gene end by 0 bases; junction bases not matched to a gene: 4.

The chain has TRBV19 and TRBJ1-1; the match to TRBD1 covers 9 bases. The J segment lost 5 bases and the V segment lost 6 bases, leaving 7 bases of the junction unmatched. CDR1 is LNHDA and CDR2 is SQIVND in the germline V gene (reference sequence). The length of the CDR3 is 14 residues. The DNA for the CDR3 is TGTGCCAGTAGCGCGACAGGGGGAGTAACTGAAGCTTTCTTT. Translation gives CASSATGGVTEAFF.

This chain links TRBV12-5 with TRBJ2-1; 11 bases are a match to TRBD1. CDR3 length: 17 residues. V lost 0 bases, J lost 5 bases, and 6 bases stayed unmatched. CDR1 is LGHNT and CDR2 is FRNRAP in the germline V gene. DNA of the CDR3: TGTGCTAGTGGTTTGGTACTAGGACAGGGGGCGGACAATGAGCAGTTCTTC. Translating gives CASGLVLGQGADNEQFF.

The rearrangement joins TRBV3-1 (or the pseudogene TRBV3-2) to TRBJ1-1, with D maybe TRBD1 (6 bases). V shed 1 base and J shed 5 bases, with 17 bases lying between them. The CDR3 contains 16 residues. Germline V gene sequence: CDR1 LGHDT, CDR2 YNNKEL (reference sequence). The CDR3 loop reads CASSQGGGRAGTEAFF. In DNA, the CDR3 is TGTGCCAGCAGCCAAGGGGGGGGCAGGGCCGGTACTGAAGCTTTCTTT.

V and J are TRBV7-2 and TRBJ2-4; no clear D. V lost 1 base to trimming and J lost 0 bases, with 10 bases between them. Germline CDR1 reads SGHTA; CDR2 reads FQGNSA. This CDR3 has 16 amino acids. The CDR3 DNA is TGTGCCAGCAGCTTAGTCGGCGGTATAGCCAAAAACATTCAGTACTTC. It codes for CASSLVGGIAKNIQYF.

The rearrangement links TRBV7-2 to TRBJ2-1, with 11 bases identical to TRBD2. The CDR3 consists of 19 residues. V was pared by 5 bases and J by 0 bases, with 12 bases of the junction left unmatched. The germline V gene encodes CDR1 SGHTA and CDR2 FQGNSA. This chain's CDR3 is CASSRPRLAGPSSYNEQFF. In DNA form, the CDR3 reads TGTGCCAGCAGCCGCCCCAGACTAGCGGGGCCGAGCTCCTACAATGAGCAGTTCTTC.

J is TRBJ2-2 and V is TRBV12-5; possible D gene TRBD2, 6 bases. V was trimmed by 2 bases and J by 7 bases, leaving 14 bases between them. CDR1 LGHNT and CDR2 FRNRAP come from the germline V gene. The CDR3 runs to 15 residues. The CDR3 is CASGLISLTSGELFF. The CDR3 bases are TGTGCTAGTGGTTTGATCTCACTGACTAGCGGGGAGCTGTTTTTT.

The chain recombines TRBV12-5 with TRBJ2-3; the D gene is possibly TRBD1 (6 bases). The CDR3 runs to 14 residues. CDR1 and CDR2 from the germline V gene are LGHNT and FRNRAP. V lost 6 bases to trimming and J lost 2 bases, with 12 bases between them. As DNA, the CDR3 is TGTGCTAGTGGCCCAGGGGTGGCCACAGATACGCAGTATTTT. This encodes CASGPGVATDTQYF.

The V gene is TRBV6-5, the J gene TRBJ1-4, with D hard to call. The V and J ends lost 6 bases and 8 bases respectively, with 10 bases between them. The CDR3 spans 12 residues. Looked up from germline, CDR1 is MNHEY and CDR2 is SVGAGI. The CDR3 region is CASSSRSEKLFF. The CDR3 region has the DNA TGTGCCAGCAGCTCCCGGAGCGAAAAACTGTTTTTT.

This chain connects TRBV7-2 to TRBJ2-3, with a weak D call TRBD2 (5 bases). The CDR3 runs to 15 residues. The ends were cut back, 1 base at V and 4 bases at J, with 12 bases in the middle. Germline V CDR1 and CDR2: SGHTA, FQGNSA. CDR3 region: CASSLVGSGSDTQYF. CDR3 coding DNA: TGTGCCAGCAGCTTAGTGGGGTCGGGATCAGATACGCAGTATTTT.

With respect to this clone: The sample carries other DNA sequences with the same CDR3. CDR3 bases: TGTGCCAGCTCACCCCCGAGCACAGATACGCAGTATTTT. Translation gives CASSPPSTDTQYF. The chain has TRBV18 and TRBJ2-3; D not certain. The CDR3 contains 13 residues. CDR1 is KGHSH, CDR2 LQKENI, per germline. Trimming stripped 3 bases from V and 0 bases from J, with 4 bases between.

This chain uses TRBV4-3 with TRBJ2-3, with 8 nucleotides matching TRBD1. The J segment lost 10 bases and the V segment lost 1 base, leaving 7 bases of the junction unmatched. The CDR3 is 14 residues long. Looked up from germline, CDR1 is LGHNA and CDR2 is YSLEER. Here the CDR3 reads CASSQGPPRGPQYF. The CDR3 nucleotides read TGCGCCAGCAGCCAAGGGCCCCCCAGGGGGCCGCAGTATTTT.

The V and J genes are TRBV27 and TRBJ1-5; D possibly corresponds to TRBD1 (6 bases). Germline V gene sequence: CDR1 MNHEY, CDR2 SMNVEV (reference sequence). CDR3 length equals 13 residues. The germline V and J ends were trimmed by 6 bases and 4 bases, with 10 bases remaining between them. In DNA, the CDR3 is TGTGCCAGCAGACTGGGGGCTAATCAGCCCCAGCATTTT. This sequence encodes CASRLGANQPQHF.

There are a few counts of this clone. This chain connects TRBV25-1 to TRBJ2-1, with 10 bases that match TRBD2. V lost 3 bases to trimming and J lost 4 bases; unmatched junction nucleotides: 3. The length of the CDR3 is 15 residues. The germline gives CDR1 MGHDK, CDR2 SYGVNS. This CDR3 is CASSDLAGVYNEQFF. The CDR3 bases are TGTGCCAGCAGTGATCTAGCGGGGGTTTACAATGAGCAGTTCTTC.

The chain uses TRBV5-6 and TRBJ2-7; 8 bases map to TRBD2. From germline, CDR1 is SGHDT and CDR2 YYEEEE. Trimming removed 0 bases from V and 9 bases from J; junction bases left unmatched: 2. The CDR3 contains 12 residues. In DNA, the CDR3 is TGTGCCAGCAGCTTGGCTAGCGGGCGGCAGTACTTC. This encodes CASSLASGRQYF.

This clone was seen a few times. J is TRBJ2-1 and V is TRBV7-9; TRBD1 is a possible D gene (5 bases). Germline CDR1 is SEHNR and CDR2 is FQNEAQ (reference sequence). V lost 2 bases and J lost 4, with 18 bases in between. CDR3 length equals 17 residues. CDR3 sequence reads: CASSLSSTGWGYNEQFF. The CDR3 DNA reads as TGTGCCAGCAGCTTAAGTAGTACAGGTTGGGGATACAATGAGCAGTTCTTC.

This clone was counted many times. The same CDR3 also results from other DNA sequences found in this sample. This chain joins TRBV19 and TRBJ1-5; D is ambiguous. Trimming stripped 3 bases from V and 6 bases from J, with 6 bases between. The CDR3 loop spans 12 amino acids. Germline CDR1 and CDR2: LNHDA and SQIVND (reference sequence). In nucleotides, the CDR3 is TGTGCCAGTAGTATTCTGCGTCAGCCCCAGCATTTT. Its protein product is CASSILRQPQHF.

The CDR3 here is CASSNQGFGEKLFF. CDR3 DNA sequence: TGTGCCAGTAGTAACCAGGGGTTTGGCGAAAAACTGTTTTTT. The chain uses TRBV19 and TRBJ1-4, with a tentative D call TRBD1 (6 bases). Per germline, CDR1 LNHDA and CDR2 SQIVND (reference sequence). This CDR3 is built from 14 residues. Deletions cut 4 bases from V and 8 bases from J, with 14 bases between. The full variable domain, with the rest looked up from reference TRBV19 and TRBJ1-4, is DGGITQSPKYLFRKEGQNVTLSCEQNLNHDAMYWYRQDPGQGLRLIYYSQIVNDFQKGDIAEGYSVSREKKESFPLTVTSAQKNPTAFYLCASSNQGFGEKLFFGSGTQLSVL.

The chain recombines TRBV18 with TRBJ1-3; D is ambiguous. V was clipped by 4 bases and J by 2 bases, with 12 bases between them. The CDR3 is 15 amino acids. Germline assignment: CDR1 KGHSH and CDR2 LQKENI. The CDR3, as DNA: TGTGCCAGCTCACAAGGCAACGGGGCTGGAAACACCATATATTTT. Amino acids: CASSQGNGAGNTIYF.

The rearrangement links TRBV28 to TRBJ2-4; TRBD2 aligns across 10 bases. The CDR3 spans 18 residues. The V and J ends lost 5 bases and 2 bases, in that order; junction bases with no gene match: 12. Germline CDR1 and CDR2: MDHEN and SYDVKM. The DNA for the CDR3 is TGTGCCAGCAGTCCCACACTGCTAGCGGGAGTCCCCAAAAACATTCAGTACTTC. This sequence encodes CASSPTLLAGVPKNIQYF.

The gene calls are TRBV5-1 and TRBJ2-5, with a weak D call TRBD2 (6 bases). The germline CDR1 and CDR2 sequences are SGHRS and YFSETQ. Trimming left V 1 base short and J 1 base short, with 8 bases between. The CDR3 has 14 residues. CDR3 loop: CASSLLGGQETQYF. The DNA of the CDR3 is TGCGCCAGCAGCTTGCTGGGGGGCCAAGAGACCCAGTACTTC.

The J gene is TRBJ1-2, the V gene TRBV19, with 7 positions matching TRBD1. The V segment lost 0 bases and the J segment 4 bases; nucleotides outside the gene matches: 14. Germline V CDR1 and CDR2: LNHDA, SQIVND (reference sequence). This CDR3 contains 18 residues. The CDR3 DNA reads as TGTGCCAGTAGTATAGACCCCTCCCGGACAGGCGGCCTCTATGGCTACACCTTC. Translating it yields CASSIDPSRTGGLYGYTF.

The V and J genes are TRBV7-2 and TRBJ2-1; 9 nucleotides agree with TRBD1. Trimming at V came to 4 bases and at J to 4 bases, leaving 8 bases not matched to a gene. Germline V gene data show CDR1 as SGHTA and CDR2 as FQGNSA. CDR3 length equals 16 residues. This CDR3 is CASSSSGTGNYNEQFF. The CDR3 DNA sequence: TGTGCCAGCAGCTCGTCCGGGACAGGGAATTACAATGAGCAGTTCTTC.

The table lists this clone with a count of one. The rearrangement uses TRBV7-2 and TRBJ2-7; 7 bases fit TRBD1. The V segment lost 1 base and the J segment 2 bases; nucleotides outside the gene matches: 8. The germline V gene has CDR1 SGHTA and CDR2 FQGNSA. The length of the CDR3 is 16 residues. This CDR3 reads CASSLVGGDDTYEQYF. Written as DNA, the CDR3 is TGTGCCAGCAGCTTAGTAGGGGGCGATGATACCTACGAGCAGTACTTC. The full variable domain, in which reference TRBV7-2 and TRBJ2-7 provide the parts outside the CDR3, is GAGVSQSPSNKVTEKGKDVELRCDPISGHTALYWYRQSLGQGLEFLIYFQGNSAPDKSGLPSDRFSAERTGGSVSTLTIQRTQQEDSAVYLCASSLVGGDDTYEQYFGPGTRLTVT.